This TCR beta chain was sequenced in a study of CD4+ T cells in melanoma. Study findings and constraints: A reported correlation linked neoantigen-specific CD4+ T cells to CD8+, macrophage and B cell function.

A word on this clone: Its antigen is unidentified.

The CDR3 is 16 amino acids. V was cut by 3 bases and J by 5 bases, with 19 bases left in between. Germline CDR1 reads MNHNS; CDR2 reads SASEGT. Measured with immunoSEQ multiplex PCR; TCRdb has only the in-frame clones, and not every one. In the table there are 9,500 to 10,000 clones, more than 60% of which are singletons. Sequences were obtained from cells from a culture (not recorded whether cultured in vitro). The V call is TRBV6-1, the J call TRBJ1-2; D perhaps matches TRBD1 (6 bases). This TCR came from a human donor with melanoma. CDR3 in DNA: TGTGCCAGCAGTGAGGTCGTGGGGGCGCCGGTTTATGGCTACACCTTC. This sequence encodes CASSEVVGAPVYGYTF.